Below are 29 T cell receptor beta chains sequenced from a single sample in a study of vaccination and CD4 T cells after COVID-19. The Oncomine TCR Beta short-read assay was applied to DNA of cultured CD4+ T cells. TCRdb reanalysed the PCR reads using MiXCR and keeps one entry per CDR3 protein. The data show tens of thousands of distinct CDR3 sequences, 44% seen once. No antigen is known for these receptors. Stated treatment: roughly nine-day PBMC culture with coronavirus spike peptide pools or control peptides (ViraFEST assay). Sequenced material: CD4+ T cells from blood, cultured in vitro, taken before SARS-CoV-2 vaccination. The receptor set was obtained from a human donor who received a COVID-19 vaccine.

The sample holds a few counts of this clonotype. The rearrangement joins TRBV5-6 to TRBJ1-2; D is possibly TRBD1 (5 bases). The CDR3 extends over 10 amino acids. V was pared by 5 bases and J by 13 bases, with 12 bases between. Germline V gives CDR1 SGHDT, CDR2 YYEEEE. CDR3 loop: CASSDQGGTF. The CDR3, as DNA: TGTGCCAGCAGTGACCAGGGAGGCACCTTC.

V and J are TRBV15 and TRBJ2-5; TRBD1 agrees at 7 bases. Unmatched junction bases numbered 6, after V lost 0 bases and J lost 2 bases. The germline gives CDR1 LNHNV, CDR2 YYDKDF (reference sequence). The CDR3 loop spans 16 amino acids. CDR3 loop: CATSRDSSGGQETQYF. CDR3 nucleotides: TGTGCCACCAGCAGAGACAGTTCAGGGGGACAAGAGACCCAGTACTTC.

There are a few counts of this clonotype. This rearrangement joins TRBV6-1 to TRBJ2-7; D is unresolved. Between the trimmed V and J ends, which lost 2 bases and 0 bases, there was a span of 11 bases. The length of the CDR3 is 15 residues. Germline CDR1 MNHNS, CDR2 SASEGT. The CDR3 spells CASSETVWSSYEQYF. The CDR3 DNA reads TGTGCCAGCAGTGAAACCGTGTGGAGCTCCTACGAGCAGTACTTC.

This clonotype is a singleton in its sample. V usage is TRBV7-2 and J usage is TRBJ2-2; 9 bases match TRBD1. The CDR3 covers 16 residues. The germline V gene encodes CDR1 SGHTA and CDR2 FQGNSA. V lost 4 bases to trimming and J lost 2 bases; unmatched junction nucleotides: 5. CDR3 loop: CASSSRTGVNTGELFF. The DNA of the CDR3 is TGTGCCAGCAGCTCCAGGACAGGGGTTAACACCGGGGAGCTGTTTTTT.

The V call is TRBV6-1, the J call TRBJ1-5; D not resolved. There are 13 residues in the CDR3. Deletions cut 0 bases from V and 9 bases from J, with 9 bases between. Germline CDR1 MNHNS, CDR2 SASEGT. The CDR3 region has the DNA TGTGCCAGCAGTGAAGCGGCGTCGAGGCCCCAGCATTTT. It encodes CASSEAASRPQHF.

The CDR3 loop is CASSSVAGVDADTQYF. CDR3 nucleotide sequence: TGTGCCAGCAGCTCGGTAGCGGGGGTGGACGCAGATACGCAGTATTTT. The J gene is TRBJ2-3, the V gene TRBV11-3, with 9 bases fitting TRBD2. The junction had 9 bases not matched to a gene; V was cut back by 4 bases and J by 4 bases. CDR3 length: 16 residues. The germline V gene encodes CDR1 SGHNT and CDR2 YENEEA.

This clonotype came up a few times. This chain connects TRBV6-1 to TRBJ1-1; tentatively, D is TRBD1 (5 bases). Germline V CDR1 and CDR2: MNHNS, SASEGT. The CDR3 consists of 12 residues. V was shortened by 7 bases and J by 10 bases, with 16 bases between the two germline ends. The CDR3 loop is CASNDHYGGAFF. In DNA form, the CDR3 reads TGTGCCAGCAACGATCATTACGGGGGAGCTTTCTTT.

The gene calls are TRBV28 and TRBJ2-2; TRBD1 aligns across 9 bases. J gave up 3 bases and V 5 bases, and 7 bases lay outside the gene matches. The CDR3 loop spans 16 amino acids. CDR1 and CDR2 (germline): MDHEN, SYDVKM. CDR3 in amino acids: CASSPTGTGHTGELFF. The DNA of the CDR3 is TGTGCCAGCAGTCCGACGGGGACAGGGCACACCGGGGAGCTGTTTTTT.

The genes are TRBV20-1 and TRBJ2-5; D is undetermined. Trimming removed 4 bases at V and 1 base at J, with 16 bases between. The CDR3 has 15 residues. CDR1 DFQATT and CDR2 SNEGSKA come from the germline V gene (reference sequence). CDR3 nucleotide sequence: TGCAGTGCTAAAGGTGGTCGCTCCCCCCAAGAGACCCAGTACTTC. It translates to CSAKGGRSPQETQYF.

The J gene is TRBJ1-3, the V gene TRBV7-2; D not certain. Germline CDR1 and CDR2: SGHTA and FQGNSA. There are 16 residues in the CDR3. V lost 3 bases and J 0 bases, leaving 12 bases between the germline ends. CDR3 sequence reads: CASSFSGSFSGNTIYF. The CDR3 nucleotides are TGTGCCAGCAGCTTTTCGGGATCCTTCTCTGGAAACACCATATATTTT.

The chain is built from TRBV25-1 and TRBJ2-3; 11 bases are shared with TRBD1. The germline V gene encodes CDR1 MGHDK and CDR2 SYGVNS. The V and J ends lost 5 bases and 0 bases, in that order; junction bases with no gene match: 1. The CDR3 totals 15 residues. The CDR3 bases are TGTGCCAGCAGTCGGACAGGGGGCAGCACAGATACGCAGTATTTT. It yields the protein CASSRTGGSTDTQYF.

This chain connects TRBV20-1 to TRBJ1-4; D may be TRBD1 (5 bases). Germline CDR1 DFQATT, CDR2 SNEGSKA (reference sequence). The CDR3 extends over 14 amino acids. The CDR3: CTRAGTSNNEKLFF. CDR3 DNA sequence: TGCACCAGAGCCGGGACCTCCAATAATGAAAAACTGTTTTTT.

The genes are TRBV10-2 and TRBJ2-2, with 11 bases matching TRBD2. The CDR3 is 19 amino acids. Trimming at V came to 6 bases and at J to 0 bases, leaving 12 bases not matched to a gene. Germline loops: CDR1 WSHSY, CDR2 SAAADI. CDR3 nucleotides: TGCGCCAGCAGGGTTAGCGGGGGGGCTCCAAACGCGAACACCGGGGAGCTGTTTTTT. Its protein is CASRVSGGAPNANTGELFF.

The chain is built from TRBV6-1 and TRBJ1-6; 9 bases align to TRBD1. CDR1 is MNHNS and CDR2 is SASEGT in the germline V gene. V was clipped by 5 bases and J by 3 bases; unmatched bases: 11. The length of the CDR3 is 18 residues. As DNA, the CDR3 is TGTGCCAGCAGTAAAAGCCTAGGACAGGGGAGCTATAATTCACCCCTCCACTTT. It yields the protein CASSKSLGQGSYNSPLHF.

CDR3 nucleotides: TGTGCCAGCAGCTTAGGGGTGGCTAGCGGGGAAGAGACCCAGTACTTC. Its protein product is CASSLGVASGEETQYF. V usage is TRBV7-7 and J usage is TRBJ2-5; 9 bases are shared with TRBD2. The junction had 6 bases not matched to a gene; V was cut back by 1 base and J by 3 bases. Germline loops: CDR1 SSHAT, CDR2 FNYEAQ (reference sequence). The CDR3 consists of 16 residues.

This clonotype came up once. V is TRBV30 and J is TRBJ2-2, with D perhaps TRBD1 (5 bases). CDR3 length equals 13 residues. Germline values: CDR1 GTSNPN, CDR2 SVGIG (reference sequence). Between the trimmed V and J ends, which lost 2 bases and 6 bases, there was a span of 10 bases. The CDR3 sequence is CAWSLQGSGELFF. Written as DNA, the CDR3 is TGTGCCTGGAGTCTGCAGGGATCCGGGGAGCTGTTTTTT.

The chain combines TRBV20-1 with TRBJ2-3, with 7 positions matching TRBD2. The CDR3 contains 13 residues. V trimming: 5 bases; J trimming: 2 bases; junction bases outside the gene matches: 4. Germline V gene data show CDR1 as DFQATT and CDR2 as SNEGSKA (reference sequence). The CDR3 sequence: CSALAEDTDTQYF. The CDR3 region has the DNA TGCAGTGCTCTAGCGGAGGACACAGATACGCAGTATTTT.

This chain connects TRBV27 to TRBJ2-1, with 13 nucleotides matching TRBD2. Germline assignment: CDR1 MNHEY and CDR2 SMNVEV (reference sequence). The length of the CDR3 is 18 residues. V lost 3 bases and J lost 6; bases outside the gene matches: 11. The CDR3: CASSFQRTSGGVSNEQFF. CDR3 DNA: TGTGCCAGCAGTTTTCAACGAACTAGCGGGGGGGTGAGCAATGAGCAGTTCTTC.

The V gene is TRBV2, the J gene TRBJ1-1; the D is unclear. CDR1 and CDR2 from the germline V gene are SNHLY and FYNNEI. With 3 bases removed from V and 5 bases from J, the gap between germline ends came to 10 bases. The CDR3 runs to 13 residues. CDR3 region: CASSERWGTEAFF. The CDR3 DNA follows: TGTGCCAGCAGTGAGCGTTGGGGTACTGAAGCTTTCTTT.

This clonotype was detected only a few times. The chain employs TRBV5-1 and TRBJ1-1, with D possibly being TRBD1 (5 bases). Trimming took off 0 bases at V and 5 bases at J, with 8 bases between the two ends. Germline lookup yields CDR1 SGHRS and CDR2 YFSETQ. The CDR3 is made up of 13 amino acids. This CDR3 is CASSLGGWTEAFF. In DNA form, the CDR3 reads TGCGCCAGCAGCTTGGGGGGGTGGACTGAAGCTTTCTTT.

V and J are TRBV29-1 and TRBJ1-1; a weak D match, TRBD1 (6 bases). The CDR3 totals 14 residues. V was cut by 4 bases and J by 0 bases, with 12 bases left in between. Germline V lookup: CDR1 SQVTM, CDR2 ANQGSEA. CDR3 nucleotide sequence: TGCAGCGTTGCCCGGGACAATATGAACACTGAAGCTTTCTTT. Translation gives CSVARDNMNTEAFF.

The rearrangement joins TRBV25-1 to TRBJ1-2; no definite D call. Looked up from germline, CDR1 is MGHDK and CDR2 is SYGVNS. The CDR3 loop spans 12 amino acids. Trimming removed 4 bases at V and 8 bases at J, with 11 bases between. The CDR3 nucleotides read TGTGCCAGCAGTGCAACCTTTGGAGGCTACACCTTC. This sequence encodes CASSATFGGYTF.

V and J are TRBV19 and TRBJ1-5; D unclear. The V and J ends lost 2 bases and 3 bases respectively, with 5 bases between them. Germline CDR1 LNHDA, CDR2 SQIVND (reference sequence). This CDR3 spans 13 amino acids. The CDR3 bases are TGTGCCAGTAGTATACAGATCAATCAGCCCCAGCATTTT. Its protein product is CASSIQINQPQHF.

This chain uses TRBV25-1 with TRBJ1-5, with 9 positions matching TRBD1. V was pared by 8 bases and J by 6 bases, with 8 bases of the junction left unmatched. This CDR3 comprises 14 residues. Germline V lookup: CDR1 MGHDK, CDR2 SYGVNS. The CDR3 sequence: CASGGQGTRQPQHF. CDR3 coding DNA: TGTGCCAGCGGGGGACAGGGAACCCGTCAGCCCCAGCATTTT.

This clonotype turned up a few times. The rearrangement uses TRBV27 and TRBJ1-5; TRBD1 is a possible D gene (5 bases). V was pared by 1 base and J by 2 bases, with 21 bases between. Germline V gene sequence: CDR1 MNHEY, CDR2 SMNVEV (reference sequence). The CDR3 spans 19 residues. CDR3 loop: CASSLCPGVGGTCNQPQHF. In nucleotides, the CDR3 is TGTGCCAGCAGTTTATGCCCGGGGGTAGGCGGCACTTGCAATCAGCCCCAGCATTTT.

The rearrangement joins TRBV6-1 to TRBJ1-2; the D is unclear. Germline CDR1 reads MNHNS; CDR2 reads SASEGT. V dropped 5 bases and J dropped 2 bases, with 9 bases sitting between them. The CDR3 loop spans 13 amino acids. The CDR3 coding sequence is TGTGCCAGCAGTCCCCAGGCGAACTATGGCTACACCTTC. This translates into CASSPQANYGYTF.

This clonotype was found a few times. The CDR3, as DNA: TGCAGTGTCTTGGGTGTAAGCACAGATACGCAGTATTTT. Its translation: CSVLGVSTDTQYF. The rearrangement links TRBV20-1 to TRBJ2-3, with D uncertain. V lost 7 bases, J lost 0 bases, and 11 bases lay in between. The CDR3 is 13 amino acids. CDR1 is DFQATT, CDR2 SNEGSKA, per germline (reference sequence).

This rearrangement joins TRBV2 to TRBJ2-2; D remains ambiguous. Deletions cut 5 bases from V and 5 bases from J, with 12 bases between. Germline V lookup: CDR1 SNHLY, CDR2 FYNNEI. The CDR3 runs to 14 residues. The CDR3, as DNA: TGTGCCAGCAGTTCCATTGGGCAGACCGGGGAGCTGTTTTTT. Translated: CASSSIGQTGELFF.

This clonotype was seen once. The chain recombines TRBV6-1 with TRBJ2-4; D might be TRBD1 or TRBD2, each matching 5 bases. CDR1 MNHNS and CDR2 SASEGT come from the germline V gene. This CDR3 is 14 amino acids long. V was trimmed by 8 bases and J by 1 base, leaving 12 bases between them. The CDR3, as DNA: TGTGCCAGCTCTACGGGGCTGGCCAAAAACATTCAGTACTTC. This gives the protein CASSTGLAKNIQYF.